These 20 T cell receptor beta chains share one sample of origin, sequenced in a study of cytomegalovirus exposure and HLA in healthy donors. PCR used 60 Vbeta primers and 13 Jbeta primers. Assay used: immunoSEQ multiplex PCR; TCRdb lists only in-frame clones, some missing. The sample includes around 110,000 clones, about four fifths seen only once; the top ten take 1.5% to 2%. The specimen was PBMCs. Receptors were obtained from a young woman in good health and CMV-seronegative.

The genes are TRBV27 and TRBJ1-2; 8 nucleotides align to TRBD1. The CDR3 totals 10 residues. The germline V gene encodes CDR1 MNHEY and CDR2 SMNVEV (reference sequence). V dropped 11 bases and J dropped 7; count of bases not matched to a gene: 3. CDR3 sequence: CARTGPGYTF. CDR3 DNA: TGTGCCCGGACAGGGCCTGGCTACACCTTC.

The V call is TRBV7-6, the J call TRBJ2-7; TRBD1 agrees at 10 bases. From germline, CDR1 is SGHVS and CDR2 FNYEAQ. This CDR3 is built from 15 residues. V lost 3 bases and J lost 3; bases outside the gene matches: 5. CDR3 sequence: CASSLVTGGSYEQYF. CDR3 DNA: TGTGCCAGCAGCTTGGTGACAGGGGGCAGCTACGAGCAGTACTTC.

The J gene is TRBJ1-3, the V gene TRBV19, with D perhaps TRBD1 (6 bases). The V end was cut by 6 bases, the J end by 4 bases, with 13 bases between. The CDR3 consists of 14 residues. Germline CDR1 reads LNHDA; CDR2 reads SQIVND (reference sequence). Here the CDR3 reads CASRPQGLGNTIYF. CDR3 nucleotide sequence: TGTGCCAGTAGACCTCAGGGGTTGGGAAACACCATATATTTT.

The rearrangement links TRBV30 to TRBJ1-2, with 10 bases that match TRBD1. Germline V CDR1 and CDR2: GTSNPN, SVGIG (reference sequence). Unmatched junction bases numbered 12, after V lost 1 base and J lost 4 bases. The CDR3 runs 17 residues. The DNA for the CDR3 is TGTGCCTGGAGTGGTTCGCGGGACAGGGGTTTCGGCTATGGCTACACCTTC. Amino acids: CAWSGSRDRGFGYGYTF.

This chain uses TRBV27 with TRBJ2-2; 9 bases map to TRBD2. CDR1 and CDR2 from the germline V gene are MNHEY and SMNVEV (reference sequence). V trimming: 6 bases; J trimming: 10 bases; junction bases outside the gene matches: 6. The length of the CDR3 is 13 residues. CDR3 bases: TGTGCCAGCAGATTAGCGGGGGCGGTGGAGCTGTTTTTT. Encoded protein: CASRLAGAVELFF.

This clone was observed a few times. The rearrangement uses TRBV28 and TRBJ2-2, with a tentative D call TRBD1 (6 bases). The V end was cut by 7 bases, the J end by 6 bases, with 12 bases between. CDR1 and CDR2 (germline): MDHEN, SYDVKM. The CDR3 length is 13 residues. This CDR3 is CASTIQGSGELFF. CDR3 DNA: TGTGCCAGCACGATACAGGGATCCGGGGAGCTGTTTTTT.

The chain has TRBV13 and TRBJ1-5; 8 bases are a match to TRBD1. Germline CDR1 and CDR2: PRHDT and FYEKMQ (reference sequence). V lost 0 bases and J lost 2; bases outside the gene matches: 3. The CDR3 totals 16 residues. The CDR3 loop reads CASSLGPGQGNQPQHF. CDR3 coding DNA: TGTGCCAGCAGCTTAGGTCCGGGACAGGGCAATCAGCCCCAGCATTTT.

V is TRBV6-1 and J is TRBJ2-2; D is uncertain. Germline values: CDR1 MNHNS, CDR2 SASEGT. Trimming took off 2 bases at V and 8 bases at J, with 3 bases between the two ends. The CDR3 length is 11 residues. CDR3 amino acids: CASSELGELFF. For the CDR3, the DNA is TGTGCCAGCAGTGAATTAGGGGAGCTGTTTTTT.

The count of this clone is one. The chain has TRBV6-9 and TRBJ2-6; 9 nucleotides align to TRBD2. The CDR3 is made up of 19 amino acids. Germline CDR1 is MNHGY and CDR2 is SVAAGI. With 5 bases clipped from V and 1 base from J, the junction kept 12 bases outside the gene matches. The CDR3 here is CASSGQRGATGSGANVLTF. The CDR3 DNA is TGTGCCAGCAGTGGGCAGCGGGGGGCTACGGGGTCTGGGGCCAACGTCCTGACTTTC.

The chain links TRBV5-6 to TRBJ2-3, with D perhaps TRBD2 (5 bases). Per the germline V gene, CDR1 is SGHDT and CDR2 is YYEEEE. Trimming removed 1 base at V and 2 bases at J, with 5 bases between. The CDR3 runs 13 residues. CDR3 loop: CASSLRDTDTQYF. CDR3 DNA: TGTGCCAGCAGCTTGCGGGACACAGATACGCAGTATTTT.

This clone was observed a single time. The chain couples TRBV11-2 to TRBJ2-7; TRBD1 agrees at 7 bases. The CDR3 runs to 14 residues. V dropped 3 bases and J dropped 0; count of bases not matched to a gene: 2. Germline V gives CDR1 SGHAT, CDR2 FQNNGV. The CDR3 reads CASSLTGFSYEQYF. CDR3 in DNA: TGTGCCAGCAGCTTGACAGGGTTCTCCTACGAGCAGTACTTC.

This clone was seen only once. The V gene is TRBV28, the J gene TRBJ1-5, with D perhaps TRBD1 (5 bases). This CDR3 region has 20 residues. Trimming cost V 6 bases and J 9 bases, with 36 bases left between them. Germline assignment: CDR1 MDHEN and CDR2 SYDVKM. CDR3: CASSPEDTTAVPVLGRPQHF. The CDR3 region has the DNA TGTGCCAGCAGCCCCGAGGACACTACTGCGGTCCCCGTTCTCGGCCGGCCCCAGCATTTT.

V gene TRBV5-1 combines with J gene TRBJ1-2; TRBD1 is a possible D gene (6 bases). Per germline, CDR1 SGHRS and CDR2 YFSETQ. Deletions cut 3 bases from V and 4 bases from J, with 13 bases between. This CDR3 spans 14 amino acids. For the CDR3, the DNA is TGCGCCAGCAGCTACCGGACAGCCTCCTATGGCTACACCTTC. It encodes CASSYRTASYGYTF.

The V call is TRBV19, the J call TRBJ1-1; 7 bases are a match to TRBD1. Losses at the gene ends were 1 base for V and 5 bases for J; bases not matched to a gene: 4. The CDR3 consists of 14 residues. In germline, CDR1 is LNHDA, CDR2 SQIVND (reference sequence). CDR3 protein: CASSIAPGGTEAFF. DNA for the CDR3: TGTGCCAGTAGTATAGCGCCAGGGGGAACTGAAGCTTTCTTT. The full variable domain, in which reference TRBV19 and TRBJ1-1 provide the parts outside the CDR3, is DGGITQSPKYLFRKEGQNVTLSCEQNLNHDAMYWYRQDPGQGLRLIYYSQIVNDFQKGDIAEGYSVSREKKESFPLTVTSAQKNPTAFYLCASSIAPGGTEAFFGQGTRLTVV.

This clone has just a few counts. V is TRBV4-1 and J is TRBJ2-5; a weak D match, TRBD2 (6 bases). V lost 1 base and J 4 bases, leaving 25 bases between the germline ends. This CDR3 region has 19 residues. In germline, CDR1 is MGHRA, CDR2 YSYEKL. CDR3 in DNA: TGCGCCAGCAGCCAAGGGGGCGGCGGGGCCGGGGGTGGACGAGAGACCCAGTACTTC. This encodes CASSQGGGGAGGGRETQYF.

V gene TRBV19 combines with J gene TRBJ2-3; 10 nucleotides match TRBD1. Per the germline V gene, CDR1 is LNHDA and CDR2 is SQIVND (reference sequence). There are 16 residues in the CDR3. V shed 5 bases, J shed 8 bases, and the junction held 13 bases outside the gene matches. CDR3 amino acids: CASSAGTGEGAGTQYF. The CDR3 DNA follows: TGTGCCAGTAGTGCAGGGACAGGGGAAGGGGCGGGTACGCAGTATTTT.

The genes are TRBV29-1 and TRBJ2-1, with TRBD2 identical over 10 bases. The J segment lost 10 bases and the V segment lost 1 base, leaving 7 bases of the junction unmatched. This CDR3 comprises 14 residues. Germline V CDR1 and CDR2: SQVTM, ANQGSEA. The CDR3 region is CSVEGLAGSGEQFF. CDR3 sequence (DNA): TGCAGCGTTGAAGGACTAGCGGGCTCCGGGGAGCAGTTCTTC.

The rearrangement joins TRBV16 to TRBJ1-1, with D possibly TRBD1 on 5 matching bases. Looked up from germline, CDR1 is KGHSY and CDR2 is FQNENV. V was shortened by 6 bases and J by 5 bases, with 19 bases between the two germline ends. The CDR3 consists of 15 residues. For the CDR3, the DNA is TGTGCCAGCAGACCTTCGGACACCTGGGTTACTGAAGCTTTCTTT. It translates to CASRPSDTWVTEAFF.

This chain connects TRBV7-9 to TRBJ2-7; D may be TRBD1 (5 bases). CDR3 size: 13 residues. Germline V gives CDR1 SEHNR, CDR2 FQNEAQ (reference sequence). Trimming pared 4 bases from V and 5 bases from J, leaving 12 bases between. The CDR3 coding sequence is TGTGCCAGCAGCTACCCAGGGTCTCACGAGCAGTACTTC. Protein product: CASSYPGSHEQYF.

This chain links TRBV28 with TRBJ1-5; possible D gene TRBD1, 6 bases. The length of the CDR3 is 15 residues. V lost 7 bases, J lost 9 bases, and 22 bases lay in between. Looked up from germline, CDR1 is MDHEN and CDR2 is SYDVKM. CDR3 in amino acids: CASTLGGPGAWPQHF. As DNA, the CDR3 is TGTGCCAGCACCTTGGGGGGGCCCGGGGCATGGCCCCAGCATTTT.